One and the same sample provided the 21 T cell receptor beta chains below, sequenced in a study of T cell repertoires in cytomegalovirus infection. TCRdb re-called the reads through MiXCR, storing one row per CDR3 protein. The profile covers about 300,000 distinct CDR3 sequences, with 8% to 10% appearing a single time and approximately 2.3% taken by the ten largest. The sequencing sample was made of PBMCs. These TCRs come from a human donor in good health (CMV status not recorded). Some clones in this sample may be carry-over from other donors' samples.

This clonotype was recorded at least ten times. The chain has TRBV7-2 and TRBJ1-1; TRBD1 agrees at 7 bases. J was trimmed by 1 base and V by 2 bases; bases with no gene match: 4. This CDR3 is built from 15 residues. The germline V gene encodes CDR1 SGHTA and CDR2 FQGNSA. CDR3 protein: CASSLRQGSNTEAFF. CDR3 in DNA: TGTGCCAGCAGCTTAAGACAGGGCTCGAACACTGAAGCTTTCTTT.

This clonotype was recorded at least ten times. The rearrangement joins TRBV29-1 to TRBJ2-3, with a possible D match to TRBD2 (6 bases). CDR3 size: 14 residues. V dropped 4 bases and J dropped 1 base, with 12 bases sitting between them. CDR1 SQVTM and CDR2 ANQGSEA come from the germline V gene. Here the CDR3 reads CSVGAGQGTDTQYF. DNA of the CDR3: TGCAGCGTTGGGGCGGGGCAGGGCACAGATACGCAGTATTTT.

This clonotype was seen repeatedly, ten times or more. The J gene is TRBJ2-3, the V gene TRBV7-3; 8 nucleotides match TRBD1. Germline CDR1 reads SGHTA; CDR2 reads FQGTGA. The CDR3 extends over 16 amino acids. V lost 2 bases to trimming and J lost 7 bases; unmatched junction nucleotides: 11. CDR3 nucleotide sequence: TGTGCCAGCAGCTTAGCGGCCGGACAGGGAATGTATACGCAGTATTTT. This translates into CASSLAAGQGMYTQYF.

The CDR3 DNA follows: TGCAGCATTCTTACGGGGAGTAGGGGTGAGCAGTTCTTC. Amino acids: CSILTGSRGEQFF. This chain connects TRBV29-1 to TRBJ2-1, with D perhaps assigned TRBD1 or TRBD2 (5 bases each). V was cut by 8 bases and J by 9 bases, with 20 bases left in between. Germline V gene sequence: CDR1 SQVTM, CDR2 ANQGSEA. The CDR3 length is 13 residues.

This clonotype was seen ten or more times. V usage is TRBV10-3 and J usage is TRBJ2-1; TRBD2 might be the D (6 bases). Deletions cut 2 bases from V and 7 bases from J, with 12 bases between. Germline V gene lookup returns CDR1 ENHRY and CDR2 SYGVKD. The length of the CDR3 is 14 residues. CDR3 loop: CAISERTGENEQFF. Written as DNA, the CDR3 is TGTGCCATCAGTGAGCGGACGGGGGAGAATGAGCAGTTCTTC.

In its sample, this clonotype was seen many times. The V and J genes are TRBV11-2 and TRBJ2-3, with 16 bases identical to TRBD2. J was trimmed by 3 bases and V by 5 bases; bases with no gene match: 11. This CDR3 spans 19 amino acids. Looked up from germline, CDR1 is SGHAT and CDR2 is FQNNGV. Here the CDR3 reads CASSLWGTSGGAVTDTQYF. The CDR3 region has the DNA TGTGCCAGCAGCCTCTGGGGGACTAGCGGGGGGGCCGTGACAGATACGCAGTATTTT.

The V call is TRBV5-6, the J call TRBJ2-7; 12 bases are a match to TRBD2. The CDR3 contains 15 residues. The germline V gene encodes CDR1 SGHDT and CDR2 YYEEEE. V shed 2 bases, J shed 10 bases, and the junction held 10 bases outside the gene matches. The CDR3 is CASSLDSSGGARQYV. The CDR3 DNA reads as TGTGCCAGCAGCTTAGACTCTAGCGGGGGGGCGAGACAGTACGTC.

This clonotype was seen many times. The J gene is TRBJ2-5, the V gene TRBV20-1; 7 bases are shared with TRBD2. Germline V gene data show CDR1 as DFQATT and CDR2 as SNEGSKA (reference sequence). The CDR3 is 14 residues long. V shed 2 bases and J 7 bases; nucleotides not matched to a gene: 10. CDR3 sequence: CSARTRTSLATQYF. The DNA of the CDR3 is TGCAGTGCTAGAACCCGGACTAGTTTGGCGACCCAGTACTTC.

Ten or more counts support this clonotype. The chain couples TRBV28 to TRBJ2-3; TRBD1 matches at 7 bases. The germline CDR1 and CDR2 sequences are MDHEN and SYDVKM. Trimming cost V 5 bases and J 1 base; bases outside gene matches: 6. The CDR3 is 15 amino acids. The CDR3 protein is CASSPDRAGTDTQYF. As DNA, the CDR3 is TGTGCCAGCAGTCCTGACAGGGCGGGCACAGATACGCAGTATTTT. Full variable domain (rest looked up from reference TRBV28 and TRBJ2-3): DVKVTQSSRYLVKRTGEKVFLECVQDMDHENMFWYRQDPGLGLRLIYFSYDVKMKEKGDIPEGYSVSREKKERFSLILESASTNQTSMYLCASSPDRAGTDTQYFGPGTRLTVL.

The chain has TRBV29-1 and TRBJ2-5; tentatively, D is TRBD1 (5 bases). Germline assignment: CDR1 SQVTM and CDR2 ANQGSEA. V dropped 4 bases and J dropped 5 bases, with 11 bases sitting between them. The CDR3 runs 12 residues. CDR3 sequence: CSVAAGQETQYF. The CDR3 DNA follows: TGCAGCGTTGCGGCAGGGCAGGAGACCCAGTACTTC.

This clonotype was counted ten times or more. The chain combines TRBV10-3 with TRBJ2-2; tentative D call: TRBD2 (6 bases). V lost 10 bases, J lost 5 bases, and 17 bases lay in between. Germline V gene data show CDR1 as ENHRY and CDR2 as SYGVKD. The CDR3 has 14 residues. This CDR3 reads CATLSRGSTGELFF. The CDR3 region has the DNA TGTGCCACCTTAAGTCGGGGGAGTACCGGGGAGCTGTTTTTT.

This clonotype was observed many times. V gene TRBV12-3 or TRBV12-4 combines with J gene TRBJ2-5; D is undetermined. V was clipped by 5 bases and J by 4 bases, with 8 bases between them. The CDR3 contains 12 residues. CDR3 coding DNA: TGTGCCAGCAGTAAACAAGTAGAGACCCAGTACTTC. Residues: CASSKQVETQYF.

This clonotype came up a few times. The rearrangement joins TRBV2 to TRBJ2-1; 8 bases fit TRBD2. Looked up from germline, CDR1 is SNHLY and CDR2 is FYNNEI. The CDR3 runs 15 residues. J gave up 4 bases and V 7 bases, and 9 bases lay outside the gene matches. This CDR3 reads CASNSLRGAYNEQFF. The CDR3 DNA sequence: TGTGCCAGCAACTCTTTGCGGGGGGCGTACAATGAGCAGTTCTTC.

Many counts were recorded for this clonotype. V gene TRBV7-9 combines with J gene TRBJ1-1; D is uncertain. There are 14 residues in the CDR3. Trimming shortened V by 1 base and J by 1 base, and 7 bases separated the two germline ends. Germline V lookup: CDR1 SEHNR, CDR2 FQNEAQ (reference sequence). CDR3 protein: CASSLVSTNTEAFF. The CDR3 DNA is TGTGCCAGCAGCTTAGTGTCAACGAACACTGAAGCTTTCTTT.

This chain connects TRBV2 to TRBJ1-5; TRBD1 matches at 9 bases. The CDR3 spans 16 residues. Germline-derived CDR1 and CDR2 are SNHLY and FYNNEI. Unmatched junction bases numbered 9, after V lost 7 bases and J lost 2 bases. CDR3 sequence: CASKRTGEVGNQPQHF. The CDR3 region has the DNA TGTGCCAGCAAGAGGACAGGGGAGGTGGGCAATCAGCCCCAGCATTTT.

This chain's CDR3 is CASSSGPGTEDGYTF. As DNA, the CDR3 is TGTGCCAGCAGCTCCGGACCCGGGACAGAGGATGGCTACACCTTC. J is TRBJ1-2 and V is TRBV7-9; the match to TRBD1 covers 7 bases. Germline-derived CDR1 and CDR2 are SEHNR and FQNEAQ (reference sequence). There are 15 residues in the CDR3. J gave up 6 bases and V 4 bases, and 11 bases lay outside the gene matches. The whole variable domain, filled in from reference TRBV7-9 and TRBJ1-2, reads DTGVSQNPRHKITKRGQNVTFRCDPISEHNRLYWYRQTLGQGPEFLTYFQNEAQLEKSRLLSDRFSAERPKGSFSTLEIQRTEQGDSAMYLCASSSGPGTEDGYTFGSGTRLTVV.

This clonotype was counted many times. The chain employs TRBV7-9 and TRBJ2-7; 8 bases align to TRBD1. The germline V gene encodes CDR1 SEHNR and CDR2 FQNEAQ (reference sequence). The CDR3 is made up of 13 amino acids. V was clipped by 5 bases and J by 6 bases; unmatched bases: 6. The DNA of the CDR3 is TGTGCCAGCAGCCGAGGACAGGGACGCGAGCAGTACGTC. This gives the protein CASSRGQGREQYV.

Many counts were recorded for this clonotype. The chain recombines TRBV20-1 with TRBJ1-2, with 12 positions matching TRBD1. The germline V gene encodes CDR1 DFQATT and CDR2 SNEGSKA (reference sequence). The CDR3 sequence is 15 residues long. V lost 6 bases and J lost 4; bases outside the gene matches: 9. CDR3 protein: CSASTRDRGLYGYTF. The CDR3, as DNA: TGCAGTGCCTCAACCCGGGACAGGGGGCTCTATGGCTACACCTTC.

This clonotype appeared many times. This sequence joins TRBV12-3 or TRBV12-4 and TRBJ2-3; D remains unclear. CDR3 size: 13 residues. Trimming removed 6 bases at V and 6 bases at J, with 13 bases between. The CDR3 DNA is TGTGCCAGCAGAACCTATTCCGGGGATACGCAGTATTTT. Encoded protein: CASRTYSGDTQYF.

This clonotype was observed a few times. This chain uses TRBV7-9 with TRBJ1-6; D is unresolved. Germline CDR1 SEHNR, CDR2 FQNEAQ (reference sequence). CDR3 length: 15 amino acids. Trimming shortened V by 1 base and J by 5 bases, and 9 bases separated the two germline ends. CDR3 loop: CASSLVRFHNSPLHF. CDR3 sequence (DNA): TGTGCCAGCAGCTTAGTCCGTTTCCATAATTCACCCCTCCACTTT.

This clonotype was detected many times. The genes are TRBV2 and TRBJ2-5, with D perhaps TRBD1 (5 bases). Germline V gene data show CDR1 as SNHLY and CDR2 as FYNNEI. V gave up 1 base and J gave up 3 bases, with 9 bases separating them. CDR3 size: 14 residues. The CDR3 nucleotides read TGTGCCAGCAGTGAAGGTTGGGGCGAAGAGACCCAGTACTTC. Translated, it gives CASSEGWGEETQYF.